This T cell receptor beta chain emerged from a study of graft-versus-host responses after intestinal transplantation (TCRdb year 2021). Context from the whole study: The transplants that recipients got were multivisceral, liver-intestinal, or isolated intestinal. Anti-thymocyte globulin induction was given to all recipients, followed by maintenance tacrolimus and steroids for approximately 3 years. Graft-versus-host and host-versus-graft alloreactive T cell clones were tracked in the graft, circulation and bone marrow after intestinal transplantation using bulk TCR-beta CDR3 sequencing. To identify alloreactive clones, pre-transplant mixed lymphocyte reaction products were sequenced and compared with unstimulated pre-transplant donor and recipient T cells. Of the 20 to 25 intestinal transplant recipients enrolled in the cohort, one of whom was a retransplant, a few patients without pretransplant specimens were excluded. A peak of at least 4% donor T cells among recipient peripheral blood mononuclear cells was the definition used for donor T cell macrochimerism. Instead of going to the commercial service, samples from a few later patients were sequenced in-house on an Illumina MiSeq and processed with MiXCR.

The library was made by the immunoSEQ multiplex PCR assay. For most patients, genomic DNA was isolated with the Qiagen DNeasy Blood and Tissue Kit and shipped frozen to Adaptive Biotechnologies for TCR sequencing. High-throughput TCR-beta CDR3 sequencing of genomic DNA from most patients was performed by Adaptive Biotechnologies. The paper's data handling went like this. Adaptive's ImmunoSEQ software supplied the TCR sequencing data for 18 patients, while MiXCR and VDJtools were used to process a few other patients. To correct CD4 versus CD8 sorting errors, sequences present in both subsets at a frequency ratio below 5:1 were removed. CDR3 nucleotide sequences shared between donor and recipient were removed because the origin of such sequences could not be assigned. To be classed as alloreactive, a clone needed at least 2-fold expansion over unstimulated cells and a minimum CFSE-low frequency of 0.002% (template counts) or 0.001% (read counts). Clones detected in sequenced pre-transplant spleen, lymph node, or MLR CFSE-low populations of the donor or recipient were defined as mappable. Cumulative frequency of alloreactive clones was calculated as a percentage of all sequences weighted by copy number. TCRdb re-hosts the immuneACCESS table, in-frame sequences only. Its copies lack some clones; in the studies checked, an unresolved V gene accounts for under half of them, and the cause for the rest is not known. V, J and clone size were drawn from that table, and D and trimming were deduced from the DNA. The sample yields about 90,000 clones; over 85% were counted once. The ten top clones hold roughly 0.31% of the sample.

The full study reports these points: The conclusions were limited by the relatively low number and heterogeneity of the intestinal transplant patients. In patients with donor T cell macrochimerism, the allografts had high GvH to HvG T cell clonal ratios. GvH clones were detected in recipient bone marrow, and some appeared earlier in ileal mucosa or blood, consistent with an intestinal mucosal origin. Early after transplant, declines in HvG clones were associated with peak levels of circulating GvH clones.

The CDR3 covers 14 residues, taking in both the cysteine and the phenylalanine. The retained sequence is limited to the CDR3, 42 bases, with the frame set at the first base. This specimen's time point label, interpreted: cells obtained before transplantation from donor or recipient. CD3+CD4+ and CD3+CD8+ populations were FACS-sorted from unstimulated pre-transplant donor and recipient cells taken from spleen or lymph nodes. This clone was counted between two and nine times. The antigen this receptor binds is unknown. Base quality data are lacking; no much larger clone is found one base away. The sequence came from a human donor who received an intestinal transplant. The sample in question was unstimulated CD4+ T cells sorted from spleen or lymph node cells, obtained before intestinal transplant. Rearrangement joined TRBV21-1 to TRBJ2-1; TRBD2 is the table's D call, not checked against the DNA. TRBV21-1 is deemed a pseudogene. The CDR3 corresponds to CASSGTSGSGEQFF. At the DNA level, the sequence is TGTGCCAGCAGTGGGACTAGCGGGAGCGGTGAGCAGTTCTTC.